This record covers a single T cell receptor beta chain. Assay: immunoSEQ multiplex PCR; the TCRdb copy retains only in-frame clones and omits some. Of more than 100,000 clones listed, 75% to 90% were seen once; the top ten hold around 3.1%. V shed 1 base, J shed 6 bases, and the junction held 11 bases outside the gene matches. The CDR3 extends over 16 amino acids. Germline V gives CDR1 SEHNR, CDR2 FQNEAQ (reference sequence). The data were obtained in a study of T cell responses to AZD1222 COVID-19 vaccine. The sequencing here drew on peripheral blood, taken on day 0 of AZD1222 vaccination. This chain joins TRBV7-9 and TRBJ1-2; 7 bases align to TRBD1. This receptor was identified in an adult in good health. As DNA, the CDR3 is TGTGCCAGCAGCTTAGTTATCGACTCAGGGGGTCATGGCTACACCTTC. Protein: CASSLVIDSGGHGYTF.